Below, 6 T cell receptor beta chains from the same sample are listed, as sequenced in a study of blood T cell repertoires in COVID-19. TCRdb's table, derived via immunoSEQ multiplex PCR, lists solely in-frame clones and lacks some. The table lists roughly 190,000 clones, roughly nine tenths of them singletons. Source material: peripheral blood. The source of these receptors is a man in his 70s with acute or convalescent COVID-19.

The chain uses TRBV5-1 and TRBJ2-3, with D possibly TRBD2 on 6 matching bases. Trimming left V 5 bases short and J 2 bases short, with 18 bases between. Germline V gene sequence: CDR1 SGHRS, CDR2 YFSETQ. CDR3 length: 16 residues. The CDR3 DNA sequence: TGCGCCAGCAGTTTCGAGCGGGCCCTTCCCACAGATACGCAGTATTTT. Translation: CASSFERALPTDTQYF. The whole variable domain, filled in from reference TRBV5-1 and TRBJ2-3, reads KAGVTQTPRYLIKTRGQQVTLSCSPISGHRSVSWYQQTPGQGLQFLFEYFSETQRNKGNFPGRFSGRQFSNSRSEMNVSTLELGDSALYLCASSFERALPTDTQYFGPGTRLTVL.

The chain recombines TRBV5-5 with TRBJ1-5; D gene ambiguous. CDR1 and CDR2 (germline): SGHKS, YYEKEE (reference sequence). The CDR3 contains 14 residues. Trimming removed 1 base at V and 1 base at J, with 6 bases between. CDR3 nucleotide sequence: TGTGCCAGCAGCTTGCTGGGCAGCAATCAGCCCCAGCATTTT. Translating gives CASSLLGSNQPQHF.

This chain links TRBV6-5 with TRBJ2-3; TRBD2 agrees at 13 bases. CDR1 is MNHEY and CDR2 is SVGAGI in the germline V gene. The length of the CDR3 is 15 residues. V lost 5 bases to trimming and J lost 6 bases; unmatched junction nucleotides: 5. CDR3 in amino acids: CASSLTSGGSDTQYF. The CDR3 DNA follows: TGTGCCAGCAGTCTGACTAGCGGGGGGTCGGATACGCAGTATTTT.

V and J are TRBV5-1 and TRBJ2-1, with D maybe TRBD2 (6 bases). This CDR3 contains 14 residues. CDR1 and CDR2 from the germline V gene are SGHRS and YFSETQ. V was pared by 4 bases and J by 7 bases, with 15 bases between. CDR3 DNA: TGCGCCAGCAGCCCTCTCGGGACTGTAAATGAGCAGTTCTTC. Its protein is CASSPLGTVNEQFF.

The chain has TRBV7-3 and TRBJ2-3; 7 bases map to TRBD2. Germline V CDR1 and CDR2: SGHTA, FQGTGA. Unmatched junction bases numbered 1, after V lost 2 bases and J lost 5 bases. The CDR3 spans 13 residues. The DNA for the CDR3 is TGTGCCAGCAGCTTATTAGCGGGAGATACGCAGTATTTT. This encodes CASSLLAGDTQYF.

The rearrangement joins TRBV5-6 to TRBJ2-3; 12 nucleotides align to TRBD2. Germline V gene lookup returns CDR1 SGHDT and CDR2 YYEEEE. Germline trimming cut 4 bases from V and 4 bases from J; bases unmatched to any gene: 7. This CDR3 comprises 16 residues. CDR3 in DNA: TGTGCCAGCAGCCTAGGACTAGCGGGAAGATCAGATACGCAGTATTTT. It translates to CASSLGLAGRSDTQYF. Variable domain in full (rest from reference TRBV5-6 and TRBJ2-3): DAGVTQSPTHLIKTRGQQVTLRCSPKSGHDTVSWYQQALGQGPQFIFQYYEEEERQRGNFPDRFSGHQFPNYSSELNVNALLLGDSALYLCASSLGLAGRSDTQYFGPGTRLTVL.